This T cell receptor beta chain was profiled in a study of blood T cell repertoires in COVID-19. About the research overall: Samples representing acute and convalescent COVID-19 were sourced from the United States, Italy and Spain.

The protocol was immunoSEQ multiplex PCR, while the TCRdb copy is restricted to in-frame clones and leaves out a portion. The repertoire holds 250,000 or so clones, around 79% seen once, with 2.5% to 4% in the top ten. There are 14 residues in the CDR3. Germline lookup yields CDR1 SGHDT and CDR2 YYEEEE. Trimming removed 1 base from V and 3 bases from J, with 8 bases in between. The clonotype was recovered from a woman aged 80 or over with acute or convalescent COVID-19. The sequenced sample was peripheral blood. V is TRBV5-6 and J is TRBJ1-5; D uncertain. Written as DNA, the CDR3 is TGTGCCAGCAGCTTGTCAGGCGCCAATCAGCCCCAGCATTTT. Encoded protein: CASSLSGANQPQHF.